One sample yielded the 10 T cell receptor beta chains listed below, sequenced in a study of T cell changes during pregnancy in multiple sclerosis. Profiled with immunoSEQ multiplex PCR; TCRdb holds only in-frame clones, not every one. The data contain tens of thousands of clones, 80% to 95% of them singletons. Here the sequenced sample was peripheral blood, taken in the second trimester of pregnancy. The receptors derive from a female donor with multiple sclerosis, enrolled in a pregnancy study.

This clone was counted at least ten times. In DNA, the CDR3 is TGCGCCAGCAGCTTTACACCCTACAATGAGCAGTTCTTC. It is translated as CASSFTPYNEQFF. The chain couples TRBV5-1 to TRBJ2-1; D ambiguous. This CDR3 is built from 13 residues. Germline loops: CDR1 SGHRS, CDR2 YFSETQ. Trimming cost V 2 bases and J 2 bases, with 5 bases left between them.

The V gene is TRBV7-6, the J gene TRBJ2-2, with D hard to call. Trimming took 1 base from V and 2 from J, leaving 14 bases between them. The CDR3 has 17 amino acids. Germline V CDR1 and CDR2: SGHVS, FNYEAQ. CDR3 nucleotide sequence: TGTGCCAGCAGCTTAGGAACCGGCGGAATAAACACCGGGGAGCTGTTTTTT. Protein product: CASSLGTGGINTGELFF. The variable domain in full, with the rest retrieved from reference TRBV7-6 and TRBJ2-2, is GAGVSQSPRYKVTKRGQDVALRCDPISGHVSLYWYRQALGQGPEFLTYFNYEAQQDKSGLPNDRFSAERPEGSISTLTIQRTEQRDSAMYRCASSLGTGGINTGELFFGEGSRLTVL.

This clone is a singleton in its sample. J is TRBJ2-7 and V is TRBV28, with 8 nucleotides matching TRBD2. The CDR3 is made up of 15 amino acids. V dropped 4 bases and J dropped 7; count of bases not matched to a gene: 12. The germline V gene has CDR1 MDHEN and CDR2 SYDVKM. The CDR3: CASSSPGGTRREQYF. CDR3 bases: TGTGCCAGCAGTTCCCCCGGGGGGACTAGGAGGGAGCAGTACTTC.

This chain connects TRBV27 to TRBJ2-7, with TRBD1 matching over 7 bases. CDR3 length: 16 amino acids. V lost 5 bases and J lost 3; bases outside the gene matches: 13. In germline, CDR1 is MNHEY, CDR2 SMNVEV (reference sequence). CDR3 sequence: CASSAPDRVKGYEQYF. In DNA form, the CDR3 reads TGTGCCAGCAGTGCCCCTGACAGGGTCAAAGGCTACGAGCAGTACTTC.

This rearrangement joins TRBV6-1 to TRBJ2-1; 7 nucleotides align to TRBD2. After removal of 6 bases from V and 0 bases from J, the junction contained 5 bases not matched to a gene. The CDR3 is made up of 15 amino acids. CDR1 and CDR2 (germline): MNHNS, SASEGT. The CDR3 nucleotides read TGTGCCAGCAGGATTCTAGCGGCCTCCTACAATGAGCAGTTCTTC. Encoded protein: CASRILAASYNEQFF.

V and J are TRBV5-4 and TRBJ2-1; 9 positions agree with TRBD1. The CDR3 has 18 residues. Germline V gives CDR1 SGHNT, CDR2 YYREEE (reference sequence). J gave up 8 bases and V 4 bases, and 19 bases lay outside the gene matches. CDR3 residues: CASSTERSVTGGYHEQFF. The CDR3 nucleotides are TGTGCCAGCAGCACTGAGAGGTCTGTGACAGGGGGTTATCATGAGCAGTTCTTC.

V gene TRBV28 combines with J gene TRBJ1-5; D gene unclear. CDR1 is MDHEN and CDR2 is SYDVKM in the germline V gene. V dropped 3 bases and J dropped 12 bases, with 12 bases sitting between them. CDR3 length: 12 amino acids. The CDR3 DNA reads as TGTGCCAGCAGTTTGTTGGGGAGGTTCCAGCATTTT. It codes for CASSLLGRFQHF.

The gene calls are TRBV27 and TRBJ1-6; the D gene is possibly TRBD1 (6 bases). The CDR3 spans 14 residues. CDR1 MNHEY and CDR2 SMNVEV come from the germline V gene (reference sequence). V dropped 3 bases and J dropped 9 bases, with 12 bases sitting between them. This CDR3 is CASSFWGGRSPLHF. Written as DNA, the CDR3 is TGTGCCAGCAGTTTTTGGGGGGGGCGTTCACCCCTCCACTTT.

The chain recombines TRBV10-3 with TRBJ2-2; the match to TRBD2 covers 7 bases. The CDR3 sequence is 16 residues long. The germline gives CDR1 ENHRY, CDR2 SYGVKD. Trimming at V came to 2 bases and at J to 6 bases, leaving 9 bases not matched to a gene. CDR3 region: CAISERRERFSGELFF. The DNA for the CDR3 is TGTGCCATCAGTGAGAGGCGGGAGCGATTTTCCGGGGAGCTGTTTTTT.

CDR3 amino acids: CASSPQGASSGNTIYF. The CDR3 coding sequence is TGTGCCAGCAGTCCTCAGGGGGCCTCCTCTGGAAACACCATATATTTT. The chain joins TRBV5-4 to TRBJ1-3, with 8 bases matching TRBD1. Germline V lookup: CDR1 SGHNT, CDR2 YYREEE (reference sequence). Losses at the gene ends were 5 bases for V and 0 bases for J; bases not matched to a gene: 7. The CDR3 contains 16 residues.